Listed below are T cell receptor beta chains from one sample, sequenced in a study of T-cell reconstitution after alpha-beta-depleted transplantation in children. One entry per CDR3 protein results from TCRdb running MiXCR on the PCR reads. Of over 550,000 distinct CDR3 sequences listed, about 10% were seen once; the top ten hold less than 5%. The source material was PBMCs from the stem cell graft donor, sampled from the stem cell graft. Source of these receptors: a human donor who donated a stem cell graft to a child with acute myeloid leukemia. Each CDR3 is given with its conserved first and last residue. The order of the fields is V gene, clone size, J gene, D gene, CDR3 protein, CDR3 DNA. A D gene is named only where the DNA matches it firmly. Size values are once, few and many counts, or a class for expanded clones, and some rows have none.

V gene: TRBV12-3/TRBV12-4; clone size: many; J gene: TRBJ2-1; D gene: NA; CDR3 protein: CASSFRIRAGSYEQFF; CDR3 DNA: TGTGCCAGCAGTTTTAGGATCCGGGCAGGGAGCTATGAGCAGTTCTTC
V gene: TRBV20-1; clone size: NA; J gene: TRBJ2-7; D gene: NA; CDR3 protein: CSPLQAGGYEQYF; CDR3 DNA: TGCAGCCCCCTTCAAGCGGGCGGGTACGAGCAGTACTTC
V gene: TRBV12-3/TRBV12-4; clone size: few; J gene: TRBJ2-5; D gene: NA; CDR3 protein: CASSLLAPTGETQYF; CDR3 DNA: TGTGCCAGCAGTCTTCTAGCCCCCACGGGAGAGACCCAGTACTTC
V gene: TRBV21-1; clone size: NA; J gene: TRBJ2-3; D gene: NA; CDR3 protein: CASETGSSTDTQYF; CDR3 DNA: TGTGCCAGCGAGACAGGGTCTAGCACAGATACGCAGTATTTT
V gene: TRBV20-1; clone size: few; J gene: TRBJ1-5; D gene: NA; CDR3 protein: CSARGQNSNQPQHF; CDR3 DNA: TGCAGTGCTAGAGGGCAGAATAGCAATCAGCCCCAGCATTTT
V gene: TRBV12-3/TRBV12-4; clone size: NA; J gene: TRBJ1-5; D gene: TRBD1; CDR3 protein: CASSFLAGGPDNQPQHF; CDR3 DNA: TGTGCCAGCAGTTTCTTGGCAGGGGGCCCGGACAATCAGCCCCAGCATTTT
V gene: TRBV6-2/TRBV6-3; clone size: NA; J gene: TRBJ2-7; D gene: TRBD2; CDR3 protein: CASIDLVGGTSEQYF; CDR3 DNA: TGTGCCAGCATCGACCTGGTCGGGGGGACCAGCGAGCAGTACTTC
V gene: TRBV7-8; clone size: few; J gene: TRBJ2-4; D gene: NA; CDR3 protein: CASSVLDPGRLLAKNIQYF; CDR3 DNA: TGTGCCAGCAGCGTTCTCGATCCGGGACGTCTACTAGCCAAAAACATTCAGTACTTC
V gene: TRBV5-1; clone size: many; J gene: TRBJ2-7; D gene: TRBD1; CDR3 protein: CASRVGTASYEQYF; CDR3 DNA: TGCGCCAGCAGGGTCGGGACAGCCTCCTACGAGCAGTACTTC
V gene: TRBV7-2; clone size: few; J gene: TRBJ1-1; D gene: TRBD1; CDR3 protein: CASSLRQGGTEAFF; CDR3 DNA: TGTGCCAGCAGCTTGAGACAGGGGGGCACTGAAGCTTTCTTT
V gene: TRBV20-1; clone size: many; J gene: TRBJ2-1; D gene: TRBD2; CDR3 protein: CSGSSLLADAYNEQFF; CDR3 DNA: TGCAGTGGATCCTCTCTACTAGCGGATGCCTACAATGAGCAGTTCTTC
V gene: TRBV12-3/TRBV12-4; clone size: few; J gene: TRBJ1-1; D gene: NA; CDR3 protein: CASSYNRLNTEAFF; CDR3 DNA: TGTGCCAGCAGTTATAACAGACTCAACACTGAAGCTTTCTTT
V gene: TRBV9; clone size: once; J gene: TRBJ1-1; D gene: NA; CDR3 protein: CASSVGPRGSEAFF; CDR3 DNA: TGTGCCAGCAGCGTAGGACCGAGGGGCTCTGAAGCTTTCTTT
V gene: TRBV12-3/TRBV12-4; clone size: few; J gene: TRBJ2-7; D gene: NA; CDR3 protein: CASRGDFYEQYF; CDR3 DNA: TGTGCCAGCAGGGGGGACTTCTACGAGCAGTACTTC
V gene: TRBV20-1; clone size: few; J gene: TRBJ2-3; D gene: TRBD2; CDR3 protein: CSARGRTSVSTDTQYF; CDR3 DNA: TGCAGTGCTAGAGGTCGAACTAGCGTGAGCACAGATACGCAGTATTTT
V gene: TRBV7-6; clone size: NA; J gene: TRBJ2-5; D gene: NA; CDR3 protein: CASSLDRVEETQYF; CDR3 DNA: TGTGCCAGCAGCCTGGACAGAGTAGAAGAGACCCAGTACTTC
V gene: TRBV25-1; clone size: NA; J gene: TRBJ1-1; D gene: NA; CDR3 protein: CASSSAFEAFF; CDR3 DNA: TGTGCCAGCAGTTCGGCATTTGAAGCTTTCTTT
V gene: TRBV7-6; clone size: few; J gene: TRBJ2-1; D gene: TRBD2; CDR3 protein: CASSKREETYNEQFF; CDR3 DNA: TGTGCCAGCAGCAAGCGGGAGGAAACCTACAATGAGCAGTTCTTC
V gene: TRBV4-1; clone size: few; J gene: TRBJ2-5; D gene: TRBD2; CDR3 protein: CASSQGSGSRQETQYF; CDR3 DNA: TGCGCCAGCAGCCAAGGGAGCGGGAGTAGGCAAGAGACCCAGTACTTC
V gene: TRBV5-6; clone size: many; J gene: TRBJ2-7; D gene: NA; CDR3 protein: CASSLGVGGLDEQYF; CDR3 DNA: TGTGCCAGCAGCTTGGGAGTTGGGGGGCTCGACGAGCAGTACTTC
V gene: TRBV12-3/TRBV12-4; clone size: few; J gene: TRBJ2-1; D gene: NA; CDR3 protein: CASRNESSYNEQFF; CDR3 DNA: TGTGCCAGCAGGAACGAGAGCTCCTACAATGAGCAGTTCTTC
V gene: TRBV6-2/TRBV6-3; clone size: NA; J gene: TRBJ1-2; D gene: NA; CDR3 protein: CASSQGLGVAYTF; CDR3 DNA: TGTGCCAGCAGCCAGGGACTCGGTGTGGCTTACACCTTC
V gene: TRBV6-2/TRBV6-3; clone size: few; J gene: TRBJ2-5; D gene: NA; CDR3 protein: CASSLTRTTQETQYF; CDR3 DNA: TGTGCCAGCAGTTTAACCCGGACTACCCAAGAGACCCAGTACTTC
V gene: TRBV28; clone size: many; J gene: TRBJ2-1; D gene: TRBD1; CDR3 protein: CASSFPGQGYNEQFF; CDR3 DNA: TGTGCCAGCAGTTTTCCGGGACAGGGGTACAATGAGCAGTTCTTC
V gene: TRBV6-5; clone size: NA; J gene: TRBJ1-4; D gene: NA; CDR3 protein: CATSGIGEKLFF; CDR3 DNA: TGTGCCACCTCAGGGATCGGGGAAAAACTGTTTTTT
V gene: TRBV5-4; clone size: NA; J gene: TRBJ2-3; D gene: NA; CDR3 protein: CASSDSIATDTQYF; CDR3 DNA: TGTGCCAGCAGCGATAGTATTGCCACAGATACGCAGTATTTT
V gene: TRBV5-5; clone size: NA; J gene: TRBJ2-1; D gene: TRBD1; CDR3 protein: CASSATGGGEQFF; CDR3 DNA: TGTGCCAGCAGCGCTACAGGGGGCGGTGAGCAGTTCTTC
V gene: TRBV20-1; clone size: NA; J gene: TRBJ1-5; D gene: TRBD1; CDR3 protein: CSAPAGTGRNQPQHF; CDR3 DNA: TGCAGTGCTCCGGCCGGGACAGGGCGCAATCAGCCCCAGCATTTT
V gene: TRBV14; clone size: few; J gene: TRBJ1-2; D gene: NA; CDR3 protein: CASSPPDRPYGYTF; CDR3 DNA: TGTGCCAGCAGCCCCCCAGATCGCCCCTATGGCTACACCTTC
V gene: TRBV12-3/TRBV12-4; clone size: once; J gene: TRBJ2-6; D gene: TRBD2; CDR3 protein: CASSPRLAGGLGANVLTF; CDR3 DNA: TGTGCCAGCAGTCCCCGACTAGCGGGAGGTCTTGGGGCCAACGTCCTGACTTTC
V gene: TRBV10-3; clone size: many; J gene: TRBJ2-1; D gene: NA; CDR3 protein: CAGRTDNEQFF; CDR3 DNA: TGTGCCGGGAGGACGGACAATGAGCAGTTCTTC
V gene: TRBV28; clone size: few; J gene: TRBJ1-5; D gene: NA; CDR3 protein: CASSLEGRMIQPQHF; CDR3 DNA: TGTGCCAGCAGTTTAGAAGGCAGGATGATTCAGCCCCAGCATTTT
V gene: TRBV6-6; clone size: NA; J gene: TRBJ1-1; D gene: NA; CDR3 protein: CASTEGPGGAFF; CDR3 DNA: TGTGCCAGCACCGAAGGACCCGGAGGAGCTTTCTTT
V gene: TRBV18; clone size: once; J gene: TRBJ1-1; D gene: NA; CDR3 protein: CASSPYQGENTEAFF; CDR3 DNA: TGTGCCAGCTCACCATACCAGGGCGAGAACACTGAAGCTTTCTTT
V gene: TRBV19; clone size: few; J gene: TRBJ2-2; D gene: TRBD2; CDR3 protein: CASSIARSGRARKTNTGELFF; CDR3 DNA: TGTGCCAGTAGTATAGCAAGAAGCGGGAGGGCCCGGAAGACAAACACCGGGGAGCTGTTTTTT
V gene: TRBV7-2; clone size: many; J gene: TRBJ2-3; D gene: TRBD1; CDR3 protein: CASSTQDRGPAPDTQYF; CDR3 DNA: TGTGCCAGCAGCACCCAAGACAGGGGGCCCGCTCCAGATACGCAGTATTTT
V gene: TRBV5-6; clone size: few; J gene: TRBJ2-1; D gene: TRBD1; CDR3 protein: CASSQGEKQFF; CDR3 DNA: TGTGCCAGCAGCCAGGGGGAAAAGCAGTTCTTC
V gene: TRBV30; clone size: many; J gene: TRBJ1-5; D gene: NA; CDR3 protein: CAWSARPRGSNQPQHF; CDR3 DNA: TGTGCCTGGAGTGCCAGGCCCAGGGGAAGCAATCAGCCCCAGCATTTT
V gene: TRBV7-6; clone size: few; J gene: TRBJ2-3; D gene: NA; CDR3 protein: CASSSLGGAETTDTQYF; CDR3 DNA: TGTGCCAGCAGCTCCTTAGGTGGGGCAGAAACCACAGATACGCAGTATTTT
V gene: TRBV12-3/TRBV12-4; clone size: few; J gene: TRBJ1-1; D gene: NA; CDR3 protein: CASSSQGLSAEAFF; CDR3 DNA: TGTGCCAGCAGTAGTCAGGGTTTGTCGGCTGAAGCTTTCTTT
V gene: TRBV9; clone size: many; J gene: TRBJ2-1; D gene: NA; CDR3 protein: CASSVDVDSYNEQFF; CDR3 DNA: TGTGCCAGCAGCGTAGATGTCGACAGCTACAATGAGCAGTTCTTC
V gene: TRBV5-1; clone size: NA; J gene: TRBJ1-2; D gene: NA; CDR3 protein: CASSPTANYGYTF; CDR3 DNA: TGCGCCAGCAGCCCGACGGCTAACTATGGCTACACCTTC
V gene: TRBV5-1; clone size: NA; J gene: TRBJ2-1; D gene: NA; CDR3 protein: CASSVLGPVEQFF; CDR3 DNA: TGCGCCAGCAGCGTACTAGGACCGGTTGAGCAGTTCTTC
V gene: TRBV3-1; clone size: few; J gene: TRBJ1-2; D gene: NA; CDR3 protein: CASSQDFASNYGYTF; CDR3 DNA: TGTGCCAGCAGCCAAGACTTTGCATCTAACTATGGCTACACCTTC
V gene: TRBV29-1; clone size: many; J gene: TRBJ2-1; D gene: TRBD2; CDR3 protein: CSVRGGLAYNEQFF; CDR3 DNA: TGCAGCGTCCGGGGGGGGTTGGCCTACAATGAGCAGTTCTTC